This TCR beta chain was found in a study of blood T cell repertoires in COVID-19. Generated by immunoSEQ multiplex PCR, the TCRdb table keeps only in-frame clones and is missing some. Of about 140,000 clones detected, under 85% appear once; the ten largest clones hold 1.5% to 2%. Germline V gene sequence: CDR1 SNHLY, CDR2 FYNNEI. V lost 6 bases to trimming and J lost 1 base, with 18 bases between them. The CDR3 contains 16 residues. The receptor comes from a woman aged 18 to 35 who had been exposed to COVID-19. Specimen: PBMCs or T cells enriched from blood (not recorded which). V and J are TRBV2 and TRBJ2-5; D may be TRBD2 (5 bases). The CDR3 sequence is CASSRTRVALQETQYF. The CDR3 nucleotides read TGTGCCAGCAGCCGCACTAGAGTGGCGCTCCAAGAGACCCAGTACTTC.